The present T cell receptor beta chain was sequenced within a study of cytomegalovirus exposure and HLA in healthy donors. Germline CDR1 SGHVS, CDR2 FQNEAQ. The CDR3 runs 13 residues. V lost 11 bases to trimming and J lost 2 bases, with 14 bases between them. A multiplex PCR was run with 60 Vbeta primers and 13 Jbeta primers. In the authors' methods: In a later analysis, roughly 11 million of tens of millions of unique beta chains occurred in at least two donors. Only in-frame clones appear in the TCRdb table, and some are missing; sequencing was by immunoSEQ multiplex PCR. That table supplies the V and J calls and clone size; D and trimming were determined from the DNA. Here the sample spans about 130,000 clones, roughly 80% being singletons.

This sequence originates from a boy aged 5-17 years in good health and CMV-seronegative. The chain carries TRBV7-8 and TRBJ2-3, with D perhaps TRBD2 (6 bases). Sequencing was performed on PBMCs. The CDR3, as DNA: TGTGCCCTTTCCGGGGGAATCACAGATACGCAGTATTTT. Protein product: CALSGGITDTQYF.